The present T cell receptor (beta chain) was sequenced within a study of blood T cells in healthy people across ages. Whole-study findings and limits: Older age went with lower TCR beta diversity per million T cells, in a roughly linear way. Donor CMV status, an unknown factor, possibly confounded changes in expanded clonotypes.

Remarks on this clonotype: No antigen is known for it.

The CDR3 has 12 residues. Germline V lookup: CDR1 DFQATT, CDR2 SNEGSKA (reference sequence). V lost 1 base and J 5 bases, leaving 6 bases between the germline ends. Alongside a J-beta primer mix, a sample-barcoded 5' primer served in a second PCR lasting about 6 to 11 cycles. Each cDNA was tagged by a template-switch adaptor containing 12 random nucleotides. Sequencing yielded, for each sample, at least 2.5 million paired-end reads carrying CDR3. TCRdb used MiXCR to reprocess the 5' RACE reads, holding one entry per CDR3 protein. The sample carries over a million distinct CDR3 sequences, 40% to 45% recorded once.

The source is a woman between 55 and 75 years old in good health. The sequenced sample was blood. The chain links TRBV20-1 to TRBJ2-1, with D unresolved. CDR3 in amino acids: CSARADNNEQFF. CDR3 coding DNA: TGCAGTGCTAGAGCCGACAACAATGAGCAGTTCTTC.